The 29 T cell receptor beta chains below all came from one sample that was sequenced in a study of cytomegalovirus exposure and HLA in healthy donors. The primer mix had 60 Vbeta and 13 Jbeta primers. This table comes from immunoSEQ multiplex PCR, and its TCRdb copy is limited to in-frame clones, with some not included. The sample has over 140,000 clones; around 82% are singletons. Material: PBMCs. These receptors were obtained from a man in his fifties in good health and CMV-seronegative.

The rearrangement joins TRBV10-3 to TRBJ2-2; TRBD2 aligns across 13 bases. This CDR3 has 17 amino acids. Germline CDR1 and CDR2: ENHRY and SYGVKD. The J segment lost 2 bases and the V segment lost 6 bases, leaving 6 bases of the junction unmatched. CDR3 DNA sequence: TGTGCCATCAGGACTAGCGGGGGGCCAGCTAACACCGGGGAGCTGTTTTTT. As protein: CAIRTSGGPANTGELFF.

The chain has TRBV5-1 and TRBJ2-5; tentative D call: TRBD1 (5 bases). The CDR3 length is 15 residues. Germline CDR1 is SGHRS and CDR2 is YFSETQ. Trimming took 4 bases from V and 1 from J, leaving 14 bases between them. DNA of the CDR3: TGCGCCAGCAGCCCCCAGGGCAGGTCCCAAGAGACCCAGTACTTC. Protein sequence: CASSPQGRSQETQYF.

The chain carries TRBV5-1 and TRBJ2-2; 7 bases are a match to TRBD1. Trimming took 5 bases from V and 2 from J; bases not matched to a gene: 6. The germline V gene encodes CDR1 SGHRS and CDR2 YFSETQ. The CDR3 spans 15 residues. The CDR3 nucleotides are TGCGCCAGCAGAGGGGACAGCGCTAACACCGGGGAGCTGTTTTTT. Its protein is CASRGDSANTGELFF. Looking up the rest from reference TRBV5-1 and TRBJ2-2 gives the full variable domain: KAGVTQTPRYLIKTRGQQVTLSCSPISGHRSVSWYQQTPGQGLQFLFEYFSETQRNKGNFPGRFSGRQFSNSRSEMNVSTLELGDSALYLCASRGDSANTGELFFGEGSRLTVL.

CDR3 sequence: CAWIPGRSGYTDTQYF. Written as DNA, the CDR3 is TGTGCCTGGATACCCGGGCGGAGCGGTTACACAGATACGCAGTATTTT. The chain employs TRBV30 and TRBJ2-3; maybe TRBD2 (5 bases). Trimming left V 4 bases short and J 2 bases short, with 19 bases between. Germline-derived CDR1 and CDR2 are GTSNPN and SVGIG (reference sequence). The CDR3 runs to 16 residues.

The V call is TRBV18, the J call TRBJ1-1; D may be TRBD1 (5 bases). CDR1 is KGHSH, CDR2 LQKENI, per germline. CDR3 length equals 13 residues. With 5 bases removed from V and 7 bases from J, the gap between germline ends came to 14 bases. The CDR3 coding sequence is TGTGCCAGCTCATCGCCGGTTAGGGGTGAAGCTTTCTTT. Translating it yields CASSSPVRGEAFF.

The chain recombines TRBV6-1 with TRBJ1-3; D unclear. Trimming cost V 10 bases and J 6 bases, with 16 bases left between them. CDR3 length equals 13 residues. The germline V gene encodes CDR1 MNHNS and CDR2 SASEGT. Here the CDR3 reads CATATILINTIYF. Written as DNA, the CDR3 is TGTGCCACCGCTACTATACTAATAAACACCATATATTTT.

CDR3 in amino acids: CAISLGQVGSNQPQHF. CDR3 coding DNA: TGTGCCATCTCACTAGGACAGGTCGGAAGCAATCAGCCCCAGCATTTT. The chain combines TRBV6-6 with TRBJ1-5, with TRBD1 matching 7 bases. Germline V gene data show CDR1 as MNHNY and CDR2 as SVGAGI (reference sequence). CDR3 size: 16 residues. Trimming removed 10 bases from V and 1 base from J; junction bases left unmatched: 13.

This clone has just a few counts. The DNA for the CDR3 is TGTGCCAGCAGTAGGACAGCCGATAGCAATCAGCCCCAGCATTTT. Translating gives CASSRTADSNQPQHF. The V call is TRBV6-6, the J call TRBJ1-5, with D perhaps TRBD1 (6 bases). The CDR3 is 15 residues long. The germline CDR1 and CDR2 sequences are MNHNY and SVGAGI (reference sequence). Trimming left V 5 bases short and J 0 bases short, with 11 bases between.

Note on this clone: The junction departs from the called germline gene at one end, perhaps through a read error. J is TRBJ2-1 and V is TRBV7-7, with 12 positions matching TRBD2. CDR1 and CDR2 from the germline V gene are SSHAT and FNYEAQ (reference sequence). The CDR3 sequence is 18 residues long. The CDR3 loop reads CASSLGIGGLAGSDEQFF. DNA for the CDR3: TGTGCTAGCAGCTTAGGAATAGGTGGACTAGCGGGAAGTGATGAGCAGTTCTTC.

The chain is built from TRBV5-4 and TRBJ2-4; 10 bases fit TRBD2. The CDR3 totals 17 residues. Germline lookup yields CDR1 SGHNT and CDR2 YYREEE (reference sequence). The ends lost 0 bases at V and 6 bases at J; junction bases unmatched: 9. The DNA of the CDR3 is TGTGCCAGCAGCTTGGTCAGCGGGGGGGCCGGCCTAAACATTCAGTACTTC. Translation: CASSLVSGGAGLNIQYF.

The V gene is TRBV27, the J gene TRBJ1-1; tentative D call: TRBD1 (5 bases). Germline V gives CDR1 MNHEY, CDR2 SMNVEV (reference sequence). Between the trimmed V and J ends, which lost 5 bases and 6 bases, there was a span of 16 bases. This CDR3 region has 14 residues. The CDR3 protein is CASSPTRVYAEAFF. Written as DNA, the CDR3 is TGTGCCAGCAGTCCGACCAGGGTCTACGCTGAAGCTTTCTTT.

The chain is built from TRBV19 and TRBJ1-2, with D perhaps matching TRBD1 (6 bases). CDR1 and CDR2 from the germline V gene are LNHDA and SQIVND (reference sequence). CDR3 size: 15 residues. V was clipped by 4 bases and J by 6 bases, with 18 bases between them. This chain's CDR3 is CASSTYPLQGNGYTF. The CDR3, as DNA: TGTGCCAGTAGTACCTACCCTCTACAGGGAAATGGCTACACCTTC.

The chain carries TRBV7-8 and TRBJ2-5; D possibly corresponds to TRBD1 (5 bases). Germline V lookup: CDR1 SGHVS, CDR2 FQNEAQ. The CDR3 length is 16 residues. V was cut by 1 base and J by 2 bases, with 14 bases left in between. In DNA, the CDR3 is TGTGCCAGCAGCTTAGGAACCGTCAAGGGGCAAGAGACCCAGTACTTC. Translated: CASSLGTVKGQETQYF.

V usage is TRBV9 and J usage is TRBJ2-3, with 11 bases lining up with TRBD1. The V gene end was trimmed by 4 bases and the J gene end by 3 bases; junction bases not matched to a gene: 13. From germline, CDR1 is SGDLS and CDR2 YYNGEE. The CDR3 extends over 18 amino acids. The CDR3 is CASSTGTGGYDLTDTQYF. The DNA of the CDR3 is TGTGCCAGCAGCACCGGGACAGGGGGTTACGATTTGACAGATACGCAGTATTTT.

The CDR3 DNA is TGTGCTAGTGGTTTCGGTACGAGCGAGCAGTACTTC. It specifies CASGFGTSEQYF. The V call is TRBV12-5, the J call TRBJ2-7; D unclear. The CDR3 runs to 12 residues. The ends were cut back, 3 bases at V and 6 bases at J, with 9 bases in the middle. The germline V gene encodes CDR1 LGHNT and CDR2 FRNRAP.

In this sample, this clone turned up a few times. J is TRBJ2-7 and V is TRBV7-2, with 9 bases identical to TRBD1. V trimming: 1 base; J trimming: 6 bases; junction bases outside the gene matches: 7. This CDR3 region has 15 residues. Germline V gene sequence: CDR1 SGHTA, CDR2 FQGNSA. The CDR3: CASSLGQGGKGEQYF. The CDR3 DNA is TGTGCCAGCAGCTTAGGACAGGGGGGAAAAGGCGAGCAGTACTTC.

V and J are TRBV19 and TRBJ2-7, with TRBD1 matching 9 bases. The germline V gene has CDR1 LNHDA and CDR2 SQIVND (reference sequence). V trimming: 5 bases; J trimming: 2 bases; junction bases outside the gene matches: 7. The CDR3 length is 15 residues. The CDR3 nucleotides are TGTGCCAGTAGTTACCGGGACAGGGTCACCTACGAGCAGTACTTC. Encoded protein: CASSYRDRVTYEQYF.

The rearrangement links TRBV5-8 to TRBJ2-1; a possible D gene is TRBD2 (6 bases). This CDR3 is built from 15 residues. Germline CDR1 and CDR2: SGHTS and YDEGEE. Between the trimmed V and J ends, which lost 4 bases and 0 bases, there was a span of 11 bases. The DNA of the CDR3 is TGTGCCAGCAGCCTCCGGGACTCCTCCTACAATGAGCAGTTCTTC. Translated, it gives CASSLRDSSYNEQFF.

The CDR3 sequence is CASSFEEGQPQHF. Written as DNA, the CDR3 is TGCGCCAGCAGCTTCGAGGAGGGACAGCCCCAGCATTTT. The chain combines TRBV5-1 with TRBJ1-5; D is ambiguous. The CDR3 is 13 residues long. V was clipped by 2 bases and J by 7 bases, with 10 bases between them. Germline V lookup: CDR1 SGHRS, CDR2 YFSETQ.

The J gene is TRBJ2-7, the V gene TRBV2; D unclear. Trimming removed 7 bases from V and 0 bases from J, with 13 bases in between. The CDR3 is made up of 14 amino acids. The germline V gene has CDR1 SNHLY and CDR2 FYNNEI. The CDR3 DNA is TGTGCCAGCACCCTCGGTGGGCTCTCCTACGAGCAGTACTTC. It is translated as CASTLGGLSYEQYF. Full variable domain (rest looked up from reference TRBV2 and TRBJ2-7): EPEVTQTPSHQVTQMGQEVILRCVPISNHLYFYWYRQILGQKVEFLVSFYNNEISEKSEIFDDQFSVERPDGSNFTLKIRSTKLEDSAMYFCASTLGGLSYEQYFGPGTRLTVT.

This chain connects TRBV30 to TRBJ1-1; no definite D call. Germline V gene data show CDR1 as GTSNPN and CDR2 as SVGIG (reference sequence). CDR3 length: 13 residues. The V end was cut by 5 bases, the J end by 4 bases, with 14 bases between. The CDR3 region has the DNA TGTGCCTGGGAAAGCGGCGCCGGCACTGAAGCTTTCTTT. Protein sequence: CAWESGAGTEAFF.

The gene calls are TRBV5-4 and TRBJ2-1; weak D call: TRBD1 (5 bases). The V end lost 5 bases, the J end lost 6 bases, and 15 bases lay between the germline ends. Germline V gene lookup returns CDR1 SGHNT and CDR2 YYREEE (reference sequence). The CDR3 is 14 residues long. The CDR3 is CASRVAGARNEQFF. In nucleotides, the CDR3 is TGTGCCAGCAGGGTTGCTGGGGCACGCAATGAGCAGTTCTTC.

CDR3 region: CASSQVAGGIGELFF. The DNA of the CDR3 is TGTGCCAGCAGCCAAGTAGCGGGGGGAATCGGGGAGCTGTTTTTT. V gene TRBV14 combines with J gene TRBJ2-2, with 10 bases that match TRBD2. Trimming removed 1 base from V and 7 bases from J; junction bases left unmatched: 3. The CDR3 extends over 15 amino acids. Germline assignment: CDR1 SGHDN and CDR2 FVKESK.

The rearrangement links TRBV4-2 to TRBJ1-5; D is possibly TRBD1 (5 bases). Germline lookup yields CDR1 LGHNA and CDR2 YNFKEQ. V was shortened by 0 bases and J by 3 bases, with 9 bases between the two germline ends. The CDR3 contains 15 residues. The CDR3 bases are TGTGCCAGCAGCCAAGATTCGACAGACAATCAGCCCCAGCATTTT. It codes for CASSQDSTDNQPQHF.

The gene calls are TRBV7-3 and TRBJ2-3; perhaps TRBD2 as D (6 bases). The CDR3 is made up of 14 amino acids. Trimming removed 7 bases at V and 1 base at J, with 12 bases between. Germline V lookup: CDR1 SGHTA, CDR2 FQGTGA. The chain's CDR3 is CASTPGGRTDTQYF. The CDR3 DNA follows: TGTGCCAGCACCCCCGGGGGACGCACAGATACGCAGTATTTT.

The rearrangement uses TRBV7-2 and TRBJ1-5; 7 bases align to TRBD1. CDR3 size: 16 residues. V trimming: 3 bases; J trimming: 2 bases; junction bases outside the gene matches: 7. Germline-derived CDR1 and CDR2 are SGHTA and FQGNSA. This CDR3 is CASSFTGEIGNQPQHF. Written as DNA, the CDR3 is TGTGCCAGCAGCTTTACAGGGGAGATAGGCAATCAGCCCCAGCATTTT.

The rearrangement links TRBV19 to TRBJ2-1, with 8 bases identical to TRBD2. V lost 6 bases, J lost 4 bases, and 5 bases stayed unmatched. The CDR3 covers 14 residues. Germline V lookup: CDR1 LNHDA, CDR2 SQIVND (reference sequence). The DNA of the CDR3 is TGTGCCAGTAGAGAAGCGGGGGCTTACAATGAGCAGTTCTTC. Its protein product is CASREAGAYNEQFF.

This sequence joins TRBV7-9 and TRBJ2-7, with a tentative D call TRBD1 (5 bases). The V end was cut by 5 bases, the J end by 5 bases, with 16 bases between. From germline, CDR1 is SEHNR and CDR2 FQNEAQ (reference sequence). This CDR3 is 14 amino acids long. The CDR3 loop is CASSAGIGEDEQYF. As DNA, the CDR3 is TGTGCCAGCAGCGCCGGAATAGGGGAAGACGAGCAGTACTTC.

CDR3: CASSLVWAGKTQYF. The DNA of the CDR3 is TGTGCCAGCAGCTTGGTGTGGGCGGGAAAGACCCAGTACTTC. The gene calls are TRBV5-8 and TRBJ2-5; D might be TRBD2 (6 bases). Germline V CDR1 and CDR2: SGHTS, YDEGEE. Trimming took off 0 bases at V and 6 bases at J, with 12 bases between the two ends. The CDR3 has 14 residues.